One T cell receptor beta chain is described in this entry. The CDR3 goes on 3 residues after the read ends, and that part is filled in from the germline J gene. The data derive from a study of T cells in women clearing cervical HPV infection. Germline CDR1 and CDR2: SGHAT and FQNNGV. Trimming removed 7 bases at V and 3 bases at J, with 13 bases between. CDR3 length equals 15 residues. The assay was immunoSEQ multiplex PCR, and TCRdb's table has in-frame clones only and misses some. The sample has tens of thousands of clones, and its top ten clones hold over 7.5%. The specimen was blood buffy coat. This receptor was identified in a woman between 18 and 69 years old with a cervical HPV16 infection that either progressed to CIN3+ or cleared (not recorded which). The V call is TRBV11-2, the J call TRBJ1-6; D is perhaps TRBD1 (5 bases). CDR3 protein: CASNGDSNYNSPLHF. The CDR3 bases that were read are TGTGCCAGCAACGGAGACAGTAACTATAATTCACCC.